This T cell receptor (beta chain) was observed in a study of blood T cell repertoires in COVID-19. For the study at large: Samples of COVID-19 (acute and convalescent) were obtained from the United States, Italy and Spain.

Germline CDR1 SGHTA, CDR2 FQGNSA. The CDR3 extends over 16 amino acids. V gave up 2 bases and J gave up 7 bases; unmatched junction bases: 5. The authors' processing: Amplified reference gene primers provided the basis for estimating nucleated cell counts. The data were produced by immunoSEQ multiplex PCR, yet TCRdb's version contains in-frame clones alone and is incomplete. Clone size and the V and J calls come from that table; the DNA yielded D and trimming. The sample contains 80,000 or so clones, approximately 78% of which appear only once. The source material was peripheral blood. This receptor was obtained from a woman between 55 and 75 years old with acute or convalescent COVID-19. The chain carries TRBV7-2 and TRBJ2-1; 13 bases are shared with TRBD2. This CDR3 reads CASSLTLAGGMNEQFF. The CDR3 DNA is TGTGCCAGCAGCTTAACACTAGCGGGGGGGATGAATGAGCAGTTCTTC. The full variable domain, in which reference TRBV7-2 and TRBJ2-1 provide the parts outside the CDR3, is GAGVSQSPSNKVTEKGKDVELRCDPISGHTALYWYRQSLGQGLEFLIYFQGNSAPDKSGLPSDRFSAERTGGSVSTLTIQRTQQEDSAVYLCASSLTLAGGMNEQFFGPGTRLTVL.